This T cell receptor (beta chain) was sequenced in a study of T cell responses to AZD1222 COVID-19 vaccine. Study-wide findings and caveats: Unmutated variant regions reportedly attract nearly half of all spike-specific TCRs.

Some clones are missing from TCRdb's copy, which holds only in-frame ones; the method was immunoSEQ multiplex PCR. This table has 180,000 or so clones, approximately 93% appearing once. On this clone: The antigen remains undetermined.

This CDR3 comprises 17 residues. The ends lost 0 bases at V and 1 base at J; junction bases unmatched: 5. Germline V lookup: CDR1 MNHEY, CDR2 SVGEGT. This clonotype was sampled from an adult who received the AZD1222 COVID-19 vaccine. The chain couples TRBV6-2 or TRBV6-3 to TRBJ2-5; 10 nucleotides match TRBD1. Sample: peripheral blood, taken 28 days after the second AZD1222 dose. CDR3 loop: CASSYSAGTGAQETQYF. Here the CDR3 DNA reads TGTGCCAGCAGTTACTCAGCCGGGACAGGGGCCCAAGAGACCCAGTACTTC.